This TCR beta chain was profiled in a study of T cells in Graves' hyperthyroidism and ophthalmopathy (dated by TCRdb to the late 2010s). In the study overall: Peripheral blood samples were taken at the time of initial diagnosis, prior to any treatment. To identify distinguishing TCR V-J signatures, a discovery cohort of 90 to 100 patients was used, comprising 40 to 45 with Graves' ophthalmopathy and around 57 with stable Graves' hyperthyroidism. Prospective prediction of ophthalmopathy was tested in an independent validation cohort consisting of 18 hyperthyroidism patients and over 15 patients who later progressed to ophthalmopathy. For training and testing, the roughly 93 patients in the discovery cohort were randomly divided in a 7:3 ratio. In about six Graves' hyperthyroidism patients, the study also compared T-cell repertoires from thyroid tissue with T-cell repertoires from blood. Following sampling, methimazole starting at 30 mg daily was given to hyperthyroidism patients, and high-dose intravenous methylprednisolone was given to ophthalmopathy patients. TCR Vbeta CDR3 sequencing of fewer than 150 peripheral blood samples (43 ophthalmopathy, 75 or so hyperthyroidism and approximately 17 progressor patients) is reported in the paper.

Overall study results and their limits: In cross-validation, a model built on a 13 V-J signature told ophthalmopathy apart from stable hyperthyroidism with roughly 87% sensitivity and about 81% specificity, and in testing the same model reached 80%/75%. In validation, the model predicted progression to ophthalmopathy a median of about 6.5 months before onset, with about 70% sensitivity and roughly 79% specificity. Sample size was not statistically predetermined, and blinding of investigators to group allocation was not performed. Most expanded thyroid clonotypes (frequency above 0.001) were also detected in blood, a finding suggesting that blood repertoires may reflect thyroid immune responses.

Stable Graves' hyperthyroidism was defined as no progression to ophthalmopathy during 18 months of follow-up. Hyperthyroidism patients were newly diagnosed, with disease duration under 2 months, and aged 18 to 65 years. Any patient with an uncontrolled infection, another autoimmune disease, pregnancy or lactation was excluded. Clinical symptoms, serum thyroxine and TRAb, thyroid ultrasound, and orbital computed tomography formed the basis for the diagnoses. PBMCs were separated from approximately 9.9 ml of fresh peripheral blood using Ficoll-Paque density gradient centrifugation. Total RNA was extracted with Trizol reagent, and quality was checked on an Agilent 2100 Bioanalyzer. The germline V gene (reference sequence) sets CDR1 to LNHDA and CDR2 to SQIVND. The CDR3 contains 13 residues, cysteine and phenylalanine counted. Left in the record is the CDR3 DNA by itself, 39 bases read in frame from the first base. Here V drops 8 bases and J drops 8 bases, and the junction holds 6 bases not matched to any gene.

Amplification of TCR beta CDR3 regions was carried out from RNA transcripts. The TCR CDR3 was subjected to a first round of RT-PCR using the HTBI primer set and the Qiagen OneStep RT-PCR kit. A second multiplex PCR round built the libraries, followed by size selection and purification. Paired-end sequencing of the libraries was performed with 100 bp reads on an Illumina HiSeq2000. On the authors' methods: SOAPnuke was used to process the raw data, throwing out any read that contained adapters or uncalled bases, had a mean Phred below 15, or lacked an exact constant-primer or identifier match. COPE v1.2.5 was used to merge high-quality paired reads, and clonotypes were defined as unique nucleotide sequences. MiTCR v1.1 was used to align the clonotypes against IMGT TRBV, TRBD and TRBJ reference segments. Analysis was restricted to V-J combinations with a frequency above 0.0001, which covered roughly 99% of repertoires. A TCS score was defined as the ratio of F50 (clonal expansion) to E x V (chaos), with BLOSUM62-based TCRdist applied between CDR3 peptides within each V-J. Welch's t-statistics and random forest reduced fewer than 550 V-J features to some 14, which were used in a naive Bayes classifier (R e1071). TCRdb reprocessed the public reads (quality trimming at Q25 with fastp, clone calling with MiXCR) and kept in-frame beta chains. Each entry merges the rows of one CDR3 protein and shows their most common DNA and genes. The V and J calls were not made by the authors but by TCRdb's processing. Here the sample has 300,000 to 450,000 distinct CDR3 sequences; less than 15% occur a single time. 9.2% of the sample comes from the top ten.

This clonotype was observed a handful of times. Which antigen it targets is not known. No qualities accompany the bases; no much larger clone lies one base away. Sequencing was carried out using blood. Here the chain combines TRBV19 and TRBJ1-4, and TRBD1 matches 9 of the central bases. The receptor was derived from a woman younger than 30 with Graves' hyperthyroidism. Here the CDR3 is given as CASLGQGKEKLFF. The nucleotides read TGTGCCAGTTTGGGACAGGGAAAAGAAAAACTGTTTTTT.